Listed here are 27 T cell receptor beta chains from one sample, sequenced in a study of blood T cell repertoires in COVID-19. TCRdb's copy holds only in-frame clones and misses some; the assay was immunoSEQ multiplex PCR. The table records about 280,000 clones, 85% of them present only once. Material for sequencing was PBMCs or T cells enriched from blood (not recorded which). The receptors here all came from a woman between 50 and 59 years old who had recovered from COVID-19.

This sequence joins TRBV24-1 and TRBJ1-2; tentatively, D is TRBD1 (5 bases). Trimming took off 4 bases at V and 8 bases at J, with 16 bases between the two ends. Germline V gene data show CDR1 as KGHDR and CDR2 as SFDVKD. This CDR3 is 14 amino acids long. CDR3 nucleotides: TGTGCCACCAGTGACCGGGACTCGGGGTACGGCTACACCTTC. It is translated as CATSDRDSGYGYTF.

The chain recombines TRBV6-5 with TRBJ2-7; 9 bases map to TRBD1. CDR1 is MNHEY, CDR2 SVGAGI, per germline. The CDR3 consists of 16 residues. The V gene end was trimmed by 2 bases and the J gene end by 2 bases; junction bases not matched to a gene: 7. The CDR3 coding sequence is TGTGCCAGCAGTTACACACAGGGGGCAAGTACCTACGAGCAGTACTTC. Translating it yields CASSYTQGASTYEQYF.

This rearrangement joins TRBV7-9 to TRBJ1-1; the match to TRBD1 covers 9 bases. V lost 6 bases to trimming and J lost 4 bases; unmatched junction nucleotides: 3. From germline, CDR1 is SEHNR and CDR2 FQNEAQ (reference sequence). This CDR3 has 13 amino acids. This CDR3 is CASRATGGTEAFF. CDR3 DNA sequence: TGTGCCAGCAGGGCGACAGGGGGCACTGAAGCTTTCTTT.

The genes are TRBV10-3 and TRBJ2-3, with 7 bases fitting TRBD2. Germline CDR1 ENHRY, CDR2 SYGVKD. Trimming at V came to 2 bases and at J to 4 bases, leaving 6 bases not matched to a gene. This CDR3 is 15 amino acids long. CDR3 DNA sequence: TGTGCCATCAGTGAGGAGGCTAGCGGACCAGATACGCAGTATTTT. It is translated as CAISEEASGPDTQYF.

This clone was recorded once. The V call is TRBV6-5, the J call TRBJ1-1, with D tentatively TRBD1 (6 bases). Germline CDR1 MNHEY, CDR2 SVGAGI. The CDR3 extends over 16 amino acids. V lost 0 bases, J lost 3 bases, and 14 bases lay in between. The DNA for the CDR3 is TGTGCCAGCAGTTACTCGATGGCGGGGGGGCACACTGAAGCTTTCTTT. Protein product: CASSYSMAGGHTEAFF.

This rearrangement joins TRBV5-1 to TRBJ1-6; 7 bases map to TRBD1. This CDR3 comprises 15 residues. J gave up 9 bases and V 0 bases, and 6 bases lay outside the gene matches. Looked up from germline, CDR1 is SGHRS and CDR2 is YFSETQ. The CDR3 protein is CASSLVARGASPLHF. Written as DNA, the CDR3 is TGCGCCAGCAGCTTGGTGGCCAGGGGGGCTTCACCCCTCCACTTT.

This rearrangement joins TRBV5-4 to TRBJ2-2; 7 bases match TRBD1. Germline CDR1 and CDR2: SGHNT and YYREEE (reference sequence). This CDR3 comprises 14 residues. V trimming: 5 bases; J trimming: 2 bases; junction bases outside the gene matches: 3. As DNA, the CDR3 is TGTGCCAGCAGACGGGACAGCAACACCGGGGAGCTGTTTTTT. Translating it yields CASRRDSNTGELFF. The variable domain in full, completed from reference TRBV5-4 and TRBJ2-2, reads ETGVTQSPTHLIKTRGQQVTLRCSSQSGHNTVSWYQQALGQGPQFIFQYYREEENGRGNFPPRFSGLQFPNYSSELNVNALELDDSALYLCASRRDSNTGELFFGEGSRLTVL.

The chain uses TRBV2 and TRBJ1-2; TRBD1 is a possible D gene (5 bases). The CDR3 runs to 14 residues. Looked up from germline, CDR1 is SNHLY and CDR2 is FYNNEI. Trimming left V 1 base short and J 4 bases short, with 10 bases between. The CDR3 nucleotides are TGTGCCAGCAGTGAAGAGGGGTGGGGCTATGGCTACACCTTC. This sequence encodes CASSEEGWGYGYTF.

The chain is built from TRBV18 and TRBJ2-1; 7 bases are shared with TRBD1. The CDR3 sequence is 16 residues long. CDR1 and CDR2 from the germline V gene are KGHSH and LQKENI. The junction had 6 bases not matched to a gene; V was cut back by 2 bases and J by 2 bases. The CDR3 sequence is CASSPTTGYAYNEQFF. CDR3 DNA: TGTGCCAGCTCACCAACGACAGGGTATGCCTACAATGAGCAGTTCTTC.

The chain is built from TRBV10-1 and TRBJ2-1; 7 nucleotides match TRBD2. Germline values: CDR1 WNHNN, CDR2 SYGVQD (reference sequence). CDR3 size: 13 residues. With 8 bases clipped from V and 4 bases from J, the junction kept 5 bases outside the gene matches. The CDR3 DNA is TGCGCCAGCGGTAGCGGGCTATACAATGAGCAGTTCTTC. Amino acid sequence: CASGSGLYNEQFF.

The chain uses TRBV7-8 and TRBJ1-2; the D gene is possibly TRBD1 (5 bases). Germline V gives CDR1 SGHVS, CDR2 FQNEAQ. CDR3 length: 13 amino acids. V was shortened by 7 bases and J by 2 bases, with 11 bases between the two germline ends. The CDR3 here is CASTLDRNYGYTF. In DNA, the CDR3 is TGTGCCAGCACCCTAGACAGAAACTATGGCTACACCTTC.

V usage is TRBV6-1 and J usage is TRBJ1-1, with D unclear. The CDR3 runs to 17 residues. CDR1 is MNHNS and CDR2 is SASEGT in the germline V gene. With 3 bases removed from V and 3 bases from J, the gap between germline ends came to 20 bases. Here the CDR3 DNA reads TGTGCCAGCAGTGACCGGGCTCGACTCGTCGGGGACACTGAAGCTTTCTTT. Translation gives CASSDRARLVGDTEAFF.

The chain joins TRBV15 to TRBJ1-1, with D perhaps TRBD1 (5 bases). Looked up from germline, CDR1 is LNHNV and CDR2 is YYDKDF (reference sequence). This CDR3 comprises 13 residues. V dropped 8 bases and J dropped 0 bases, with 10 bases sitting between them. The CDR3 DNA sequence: TGTGCCACCGAGGACATTATGAACACTGAAGCTTTCTTT. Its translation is CATEDIMNTEAFF.

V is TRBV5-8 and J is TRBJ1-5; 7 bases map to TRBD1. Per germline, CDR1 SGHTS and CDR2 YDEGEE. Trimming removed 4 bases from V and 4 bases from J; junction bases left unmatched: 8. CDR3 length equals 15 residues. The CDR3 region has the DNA TGTGCCAGCAGCCTGGGACAGCACAGGAATCAGCCCCAGCATTTT. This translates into CASSLGQHRNQPQHF.

The CDR3 DNA reads TGTGCCAGCAGTCCCCGGGGGTTTGGCTACACCTTC. Translated, it gives CASSPRGFGYTF. The V gene is TRBV28, the J gene TRBJ1-2; D may be TRBD1 (5 bases). Germline V gene lookup returns CDR1 MDHEN and CDR2 SYDVKM. This CDR3 spans 12 amino acids. Trimming took off 5 bases at V and 7 bases at J, with 11 bases between the two ends.

The CDR3 is CASSSSKGGAEAFF. CDR3 nucleotides: TGTGCCAGCAGTTCCTCGAAAGGGGGTGCTGAAGCTTTCTTT. The chain couples TRBV28 to TRBJ1-1; tentative D call: TRBD1 (6 bases). Germline V gene data show CDR1 as MDHEN and CDR2 as SYDVKM. Deletions cut 4 bases from V and 6 bases from J, with 15 bases between. The CDR3 runs 14 residues.

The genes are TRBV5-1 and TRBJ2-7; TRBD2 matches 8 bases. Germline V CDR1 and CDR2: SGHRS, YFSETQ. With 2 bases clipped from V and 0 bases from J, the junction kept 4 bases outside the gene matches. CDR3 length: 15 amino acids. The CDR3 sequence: CASSFNSGSSYEQYF. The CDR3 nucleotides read TGCGCCAGCAGCTTTAACAGCGGGAGCTCCTACGAGCAGTACTTC. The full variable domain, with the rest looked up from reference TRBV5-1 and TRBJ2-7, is KAGVTQTPRYLIKTRGQQVTLSCSPISGHRSVSWYQQTPGQGLQFLFEYFSETQRNKGNFPGRFSGRQFSNSRSEMNVSTLELGDSALYLCASSFNSGSSYEQYFGPGTRLTVT.

The CDR3, as DNA: TGTGCCAGCAGTGAGCCTGATTTCCGGAGCTCTGGAAACACCATATATTTT. This encodes CASSEPDFRSSGNTIYF. This chain connects TRBV25-1 to TRBJ1-3; no definite D call. The CDR3 runs 17 residues. Germline V gene data show CDR1 as MGHDK and CDR2 as SYGVNS. The V and J ends lost 3 bases and 0 bases respectively, with 15 bases between them.

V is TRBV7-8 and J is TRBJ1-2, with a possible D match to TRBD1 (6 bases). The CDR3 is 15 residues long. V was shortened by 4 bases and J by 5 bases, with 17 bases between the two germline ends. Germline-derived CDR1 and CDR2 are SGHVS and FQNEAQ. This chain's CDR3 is CASSSQGKSLYGYTF. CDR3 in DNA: TGTGCCAGCAGCTCACAGGGCAAGTCCTTATATGGCTACACCTTC. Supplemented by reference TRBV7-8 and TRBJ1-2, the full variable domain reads GAGVSQSPRYKVAKRGQDVALRCDPISGHVSLFWYQQALGQGPEFLTYFQNEAQLDKSGLPSDRFFAERPEGSVSTLKIQRTQQEDSAVYLCASSSQGKSLYGYTFGSGTRLTVV.

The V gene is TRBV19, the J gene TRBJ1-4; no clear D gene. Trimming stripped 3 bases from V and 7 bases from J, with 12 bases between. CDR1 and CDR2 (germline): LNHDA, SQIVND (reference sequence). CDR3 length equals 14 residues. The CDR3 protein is CASSMSQVFEKLFF. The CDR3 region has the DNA TGTGCCAGTAGTATGAGTCAGGTGTTTGAAAAACTGTTTTTT.

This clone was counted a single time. Here the CDR3 reads CATLDRGEYEQYF. The CDR3 nucleotides read TGTGCCACCTTGGACAGGGGCGAGTACGAGCAGTACTTC. The chain links TRBV6-5 to TRBJ2-7, with TRBD1 matching 9 bases. V lost 10 bases and J lost 4; bases outside the gene matches: 8. The CDR3 totals 13 residues. Germline CDR1 reads MNHEY; CDR2 reads SVGAGI.

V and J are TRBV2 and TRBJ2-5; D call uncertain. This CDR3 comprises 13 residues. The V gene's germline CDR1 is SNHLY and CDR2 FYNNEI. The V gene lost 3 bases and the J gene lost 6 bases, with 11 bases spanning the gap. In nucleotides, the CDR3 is TGTGCCAGCAGTGATGAGAGAGCCAAGACCCAGTACTTC. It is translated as CASSDERAKTQYF.

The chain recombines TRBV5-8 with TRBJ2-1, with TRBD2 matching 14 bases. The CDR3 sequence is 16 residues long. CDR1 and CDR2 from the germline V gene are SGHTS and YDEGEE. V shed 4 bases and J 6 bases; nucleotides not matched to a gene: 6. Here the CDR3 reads CASSHGTSGSSNEQFF. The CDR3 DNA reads TGTGCCAGCAGCCATGGGACTAGCGGGAGCTCCAATGAGCAGTTCTTC.

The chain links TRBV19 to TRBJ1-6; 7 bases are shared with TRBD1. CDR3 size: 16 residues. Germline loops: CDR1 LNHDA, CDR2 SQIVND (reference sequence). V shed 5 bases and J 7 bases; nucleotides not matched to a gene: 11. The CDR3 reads CASSLMTGTGNSPLHF. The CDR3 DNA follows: TGTGCCAGTAGTCTAATGACAGGGACGGGGAATTCACCCCTCCACTTT.

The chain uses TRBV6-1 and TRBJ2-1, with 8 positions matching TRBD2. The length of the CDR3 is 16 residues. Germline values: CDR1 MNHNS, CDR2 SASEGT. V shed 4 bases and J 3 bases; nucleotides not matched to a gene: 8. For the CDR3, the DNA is TGTGCCAGCAGTGGAGGTTATAGCGGGGTCTACAATGAGCAGTTCTTC. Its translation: CASSGGYSGVYNEQFF.

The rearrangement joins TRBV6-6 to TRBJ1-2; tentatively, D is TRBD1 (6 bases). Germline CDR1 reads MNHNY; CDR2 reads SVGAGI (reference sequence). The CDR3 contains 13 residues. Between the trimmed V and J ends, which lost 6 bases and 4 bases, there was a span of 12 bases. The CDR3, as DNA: TGTGCCAGCAGCCCCGGACAGAGCTATGGCTACACCTTC. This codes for CASSPGQSYGYTF.

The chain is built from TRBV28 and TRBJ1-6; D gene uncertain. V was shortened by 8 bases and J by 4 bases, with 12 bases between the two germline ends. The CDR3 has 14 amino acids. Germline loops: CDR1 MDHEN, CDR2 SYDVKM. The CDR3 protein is CASGLTFYNSPLHF. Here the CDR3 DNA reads TGTGCCAGCGGGTTGACATTTTATAATTCACCCCTCCACTTT.